This TCR beta chain was obtained from a study of CXCR3-negative and CXCR3-positive naive CD8 T cells. The authors prepared UMI-labeled TRB cDNA libraries by 5' RACE. TCRdb reprocessed the 5' RACE reads and stores each CDR3 protein as one record, lacking DNA. This sample's clone table lists about 8,000 distinct CDR3 sequences. This CDR3 contains 14 residues. The germline V gene has CDR1 SNHLY and CDR2 FYNNEI. This clonotype registers medium-sized by frequency. The chain has TRBV2 and TRBJ2-7; TCRdb calls TRBD1, which cannot be checked without DNA. This TCR was sampled from a human donor in good health. Some clones in this sample may be carry-over from other donors' samples. Sequenced material: naive CXCR3- CD8+ T cells from blood. Subset of the sample: CD45RO-CCR7+CD27+CD95- naive CD8+ T cells lacking CXCR3 (TNR3-). CDR3 protein: CASSGTGGRYEQYF.